This is a list of T cell receptor beta chains from one sample in a study of OX40 agonist ivuxolimab in advanced cancers. The repertoire was sequenced with immunoSEQ multiplex PCR; TCRdb's copy has only in-frame clones and lacks some. The repertoire includes roughly 74,000 clones, around 92% of them detected once, and approximately 8.6% sits in the top ten. The starting material was CD4+ or CD8+ T cells sorted from blood, obtained in a trial of the OX40 agonist ivuxolimab. The receptor source for this set is an adult with an advanced solid tumor such as melanoma, head and neck, liver or kidney cancer. The CDR3 runs from the conserved cysteine through the conserved F or W. D genes are given only for firm matches. Not every row has a clone size; where given, it reads once, few, many or a size class.

V gene	clone size	J gene	D gene	CDR3 DNA	CDR3 protein
TRBV27	.	TRBJ1-2	.	TGTGCCAGCAGTGTTACCGCCGGGGGGGGAATTGGCTACACCTTC	CASSVTAGGGIGYTF
TRBV7-9	.	TRBJ2-5	.	TGTGCCAGCAGGAACGGACCCATGGAGACCCAGTACTTC	CASRNGPMETQYF
TRBV9	.	TRBJ1-3	.	TGTGCCAGCAGCGCCCAGGGCCTGGGAGGAAACACCATATATTTT	CASSAQGLGGNTIYF
TRBV19	.	TRBJ2-2	.	TGTGCCAGCTCTAGAGCGCCATCGGGGGCAAACACCGGGGAGCTGTTTTTT	CASSRAPSGANTGELFF
TRBV13	.	TRBJ2-7	.	TGTGCCAGCAGCTCGGGGGTGCTAGGGATACAGTACTTC	CASSSGVLGIQYF
TRBV7-8	.	TRBJ2-2	TRBD2	TGTGCCAGCAGCCCACCTAGCGGGGGGGCATGGGAGCTGTTTTTT	CASSPPSGGAWELFF
TRBV6-5	.	TRBJ1-4	.	TGTGCCAGCAGTTACGTGCAGGGTAATGAAAAACTGTTTTTT	CASSYVQGNEKLFF
TRBV28	.	TRBJ1-6	TRBD1	TGTGCCAGCAGTTCCGGACAGGGATTTGCACCCCTCCACTTT	CASSSGQGFAPLHF
TRBV11-2	once	TRBJ2-7	.	TGTGCCAGCAGTAGAGACCCGGGGGCAATTCACGAGCAGTACTTC	CASSRDPGAIHEQYF
TRBV11-2	once	TRBJ1-2	.	TGTGCCAGCAGCCCCTCCGACCTATGGCTACACACCTTC	CASSPSDLWLHTF
TRBV5-1	.	TRBJ2-3	.	TGCGCCAGCAGCTGGACCGCGGGATTTCCTAGCACAGATACGCAGTATTTT	CASSWTAGFPSTDTQYF
TRBV6-1	.	TRBJ2-7	TRBD1	TGTGCCAGCAGACCTGGACAGGGGGCGAGGGAGCAGTACTTC	CASRPGQGAREQYF
TRBV10-3	.	TRBJ1-3	.	TGTGCCATCAGTGAGAACGGGTTCTCTGGAAACACCATATATTTT	CAISENGFSGNTIYF
TRBV7-8	.	TRBJ1-1	TRBD1	TGTGCCAGCAGCCAGGGGGGGGGCACTGAAGCTTTCTTT	CASSQGGGTEAFF
TRBV9	.	TRBJ2-7	TRBD1	TGTGCCAGCAGCGAGGGGGACAGGGGATACGAGCAGTACTTC	CASSEGDRGYEQYF
TRBV27	.	TRBJ2-1	.	TGTGCCAGCAGTTTTGGGGGGTTCAATGAGCAGTTCTTC	CASSFGGFNEQFF
TRBV27	.	TRBJ2-5	.	TGTGCCAGCAGTTTGGTCCTGGGGGAGACCCAGTACTTC	CASSLVLGETQYF
TRBV27	.	TRBJ1-5	.	TGTGCCAGCAGTTTAGGTCACGTCAATCAGCCCCAGCATTTT	CASSLGHVNQPQHF
TRBV5-5	.	TRBJ2-2	TRBD1	TGTGCCAGCAGCCCGCGGACTCAGGGGGCGGGGACCGGGGAGCTGTTTTTT	CASSPRTQGAGTGELFF
TRBV15	.	TRBJ2-2	.	TGTGCCACCAGCAGAGTCCCGTTACCGGGGGCACAGGCCGGGGAGCTGTTTTTT	CATSRVPLPGAQAGELFF
TRBV7-6	.	TRBJ2-7	.	TGTGCCAGTATTAGCGGCTCCAGCGAGCAGTACTTC	CASISGSSEQYF
TRBV9	.	TRBJ1-2	.	TGTGCCAGCAGCGTAGGGACAGATAACTATGGCTACACCTTC	CASSVGTDNYGYTF
TRBV27	.	TRBJ2-3	.	TGTGCCAGCAGTTTAGGAAGGGGGGATACGCAGTATTTT	CASSLGRGDTQYF
TRBV11-2	.	TRBJ2-7	.	TGTGCCAGCAGCTTAGGATTAGGCACCGTGGTCTACGAGCAGTACTTC	CASSLGLGTVVYEQYF
TRBV5-6	.	TRBJ1-2	.	TGTGCCAGCAGCTTAGGAGCTAACTATGGCTACACCTTC	CASSLGANYGYTF
TRBV11-3	.	TRBJ1-1	.	TGTGCCAGCAGCTTAGATCACGGGAGTATAGCTTTCTTT	CASSLDHGSIAFF
TRBV7-9	.	TRBJ2-3	TRBD2	TGTGCCAGCAGCTCGCCCGCCCGGACTAGCGGAGTCAAAGATACGCAGTATTTT	CASSSPARTSGVKDTQYF